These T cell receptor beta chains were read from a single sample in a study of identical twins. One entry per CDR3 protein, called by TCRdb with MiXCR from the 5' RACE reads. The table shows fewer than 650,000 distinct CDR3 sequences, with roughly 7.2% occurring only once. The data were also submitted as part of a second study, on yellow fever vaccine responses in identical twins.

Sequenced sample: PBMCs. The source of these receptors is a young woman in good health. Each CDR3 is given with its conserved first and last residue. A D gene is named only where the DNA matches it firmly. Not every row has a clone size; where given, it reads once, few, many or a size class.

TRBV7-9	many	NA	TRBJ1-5	CASSLGGDQPQHF	TGTGCCAGCAGTTTAGGTGGCGATCAGCCCCAGCATTTT
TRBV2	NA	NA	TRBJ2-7	CASNREISYEQYF	TGTGCCAGCAACCGGGAAATCTCCTACGAGCAGTACTTC
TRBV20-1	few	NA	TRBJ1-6	CSARGQQSSYNSPLHF	TGCAGTGCTCGCGGACAGCAGAGCTCCTATAATTCACCCCTCCACTTT
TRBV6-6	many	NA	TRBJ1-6	CASSYSPDSPLHF	TGTGCCAGCAGTTACTCTCCGGATTCACCCCTCCACTTT
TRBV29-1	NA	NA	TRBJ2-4	CSVVGGELAKNIQYF	TGCAGCGTTGTGGGGGGTGAGCTAGCCAAAAACATTCAGTACTTC
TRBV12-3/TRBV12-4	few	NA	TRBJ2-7	CASSLLNKGNPYEQYF	TGTGCCAGCAGTCTACTTAACAAGGGGAATCCCTACGAGCAGTACTTC
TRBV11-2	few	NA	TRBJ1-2	CASSLVSLLPRHLYGYTF	TGTGCCAGCAGCTTAGTCAGCTTATTACCCAGGCACCTCTATGGCTACACCTTC
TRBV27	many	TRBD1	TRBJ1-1	CASSLQGVGTNTEAFF	TGTGCCAGCAGTTTACAGGGGGTAGGAACGAACACTGAAGCTTTCTTT
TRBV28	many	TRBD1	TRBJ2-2	CASSPVSAGTDSNTGELFF	TGTGCCAGCAGTCCTGTGTCGGCCGGGACAGACTCGAACACCGGGGAGCTGTTTTTT
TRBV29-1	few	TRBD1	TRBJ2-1	CSVEVPDYKGADNEQFF	TGCAGCGTTGAAGTACCCGACTACAAGGGGGCGGACAATGAGCAGTTCTTC
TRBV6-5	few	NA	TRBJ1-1	CASSYVGGYYSNTEAFF	TGTGCCAGCAGTTACGTGGGGGGATATTACTCGAACACTGAAGCTTTCTTT
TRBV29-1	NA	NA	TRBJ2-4	CSVEVLVGDRGIQYF	TGCAGCGTTGAGGTTTTGGTCGGGGATAGGGGCATTCAGTACTTC
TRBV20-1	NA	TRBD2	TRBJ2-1	CSALAGEGEQFF	TGCAGTGCTTTAGCGGGGGAAGGTGAGCAGTTCTTC
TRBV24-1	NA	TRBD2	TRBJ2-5	CATSDFRSGGTHETQYF	TGTGCCACCAGTGATTTTCGAAGCGGGGGGACTCACGAGACCCAGTACTTC
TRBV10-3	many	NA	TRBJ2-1	CAISESGGGSYNEQFF	TGTGCCATCAGTGAGTCAGGAGGGGGCTCCTACAATGAGCAGTTCTTC
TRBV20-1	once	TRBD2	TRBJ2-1	CSARDLLAGVSYNEQFF	TGCAGTGCTAGAGACCTCTTAGCGGGAGTCTCCTACAATGAGCAGTTCTTC
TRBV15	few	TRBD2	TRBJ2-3	CATERLAGMRDTQYF	TGTGCCACCGAGAGGTTAGCGGGAATGCGAGATACGCAGTATTTT
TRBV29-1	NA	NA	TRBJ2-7	CSVLKLTDISYEQYF	TGCAGCGTTTTAAAGTTGACGGATATTTCCTACGAGCAGTACTTC
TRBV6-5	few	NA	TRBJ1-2	CASSYSRTDYGYTF	TGTGCCAGCAGTTACTCTCGGACGGATTATGGCTACACCTTC
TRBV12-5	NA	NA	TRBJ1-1	CASGTEQLGVAFF	TGTGCTAGTGGCACAGAACAGCTCGGGGTAGCTTTCTTT
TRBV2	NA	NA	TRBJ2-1	CASSEALAYHDEQFF	TGTGCCAGCAGTGAAGCGCTTGCCTACCACGATGAGCAGTTCTTC
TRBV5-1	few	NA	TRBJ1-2	CASSLESAGNYGYTF	TGCGCCAGCAGCTTGGAGTCGGCAGGGAACTATGGCTACACCTTC
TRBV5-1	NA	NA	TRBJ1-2	CASSLKTGGYGYTF	TGCGCCAGCAGCTTAAAGACAGGAGGCTATGGCTACACCTTC
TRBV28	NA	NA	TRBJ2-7	CASSLRRDEQYF	TGTGCCAGCAGTTTACGCCGTGACGAGCAGTACTTC
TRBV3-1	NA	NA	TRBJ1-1	CASSHIGFSEAFF	TGTGCCAGCAGCCATATAGGTTTCTCTGAAGCTTTCTTT
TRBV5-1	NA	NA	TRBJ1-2	CASSPEGFTNYGYTF	TGCGCCAGCAGCCCGGAGGGGTTCACCAACTATGGCTACACCTTC
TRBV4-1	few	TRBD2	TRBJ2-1	CASSQDTPGVIGGDYNEQFF	TGCGCCAGCAGCCAAGACACACCCGGGGTTATCGGGGGGGACTACAATGAGCAGTTCTTC
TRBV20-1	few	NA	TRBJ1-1	CSARGRAGTEAFF	TGCAGTGCTAGAGGCCGGGCAGGCACTGAAGCTTTCTTT
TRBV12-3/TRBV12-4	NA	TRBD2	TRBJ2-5	CASSYSGRARETQYF	TGTGCCAGCAGTTATAGCGGGAGGGCCAGAGAGACCCAGTACTTC
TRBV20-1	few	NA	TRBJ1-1	CSARVAGNTEAFF	TGCAGTGCTAGGGTTGCTGGGAACACTGAAGCTTTCTTT
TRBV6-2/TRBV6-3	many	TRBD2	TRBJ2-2	CASSQSSGNPTGELFF	TGTGCCAGCAGCCAATCTAGCGGTAACCCCACCGGGGAGCTGTTTTTT
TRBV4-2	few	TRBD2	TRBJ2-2	CASSQDRRGEGGELFF	TGTGCCAGCAGCCAAGATAGACGGGGGGAAGGCGGGGAGCTGTTTTTT
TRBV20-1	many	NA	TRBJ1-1	CSARVPGNTEAFF	TGCAGTGCTAGAGTCCCAGGGAACACTGAAGCTTTCTTT
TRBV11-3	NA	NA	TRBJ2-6	CASSLGQPSWANVLTF	TGTGCCAGCAGCTTAGGACAGCCCTCATGGGCCAACGTCCTGACTTTC
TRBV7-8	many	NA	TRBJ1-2	CASSLGAGGYGYTF	TGTGCCAGCAGCTTAGGAGCCGGGGGATATGGCTACACCTTC
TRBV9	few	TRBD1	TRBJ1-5	CASSRGRGRF	TGTGCCAGCAGCAGGGGCAGGGGGCGGTTT
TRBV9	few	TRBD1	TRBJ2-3	CASSGRDRFTDTQYF	TGTGCCAGCAGCGGCCGGGACAGATTCACAGATACGCAGTATTTT
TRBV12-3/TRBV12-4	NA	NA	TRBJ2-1	CTSSFSDEQFF	TGTACCAGCAGTTTTTCCGATGAGCAGTTCTTC
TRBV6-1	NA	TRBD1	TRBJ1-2	CASSQGGYGYGYTF	TGTGCCAGCAGTCAGGGGGGATACGGGTATGGCTACACCTTC
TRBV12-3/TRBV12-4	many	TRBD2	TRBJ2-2	CASSLTGLGARELFF	TGTGCCAGCAGTTTGACGGGACTAGGGGCGAGGGAGCTGTTTTTT
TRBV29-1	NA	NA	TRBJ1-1	CSVGRTSQSTEAFF	TGCAGCGTTGGGCGGACATCTCAGTCCACTGAAGCTTTCTTT
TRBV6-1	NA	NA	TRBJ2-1	CASSEGSGTLYNEQFF	TGTGCCAGCAGCGAAGGCTCCGGGACTTTGTACAATGAGCAGTTCTTC
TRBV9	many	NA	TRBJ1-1	CASSVGMNTEAFF	TGTGCCAGCAGCGTGGGAATGAACACTGAAGCTTTCTTT
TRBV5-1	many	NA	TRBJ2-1	CASGREHSYNEQFF	TGCGCCAGCGGTCGGGAGCATTCCTACAATGAGCAGTTCTTC
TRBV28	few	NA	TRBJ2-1	CASSLLQQSYNEQFF	TGTGCCAGCAGTTTACTCCAGCAGTCCTACAATGAGCAGTTCTTC
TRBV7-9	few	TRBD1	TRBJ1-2	CASSLSADRTYGYTF	TGTGCCAGCAGCTTATCGGCGGACAGGACTTATGGCTACACCTTC
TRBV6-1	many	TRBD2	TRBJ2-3	CASSRRGLAGVGDTQYF	TGTGCCAGCAGTCGCAGGGGACTAGCGGGAGTCGGGGATACGCAGTATTTT
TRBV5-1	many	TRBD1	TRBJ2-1	CASSLWGQGTNNEQFF	TGCGCCAGCAGCTTGTGGGGACAGGGCACCAACAATGAGCAGTTCTTC
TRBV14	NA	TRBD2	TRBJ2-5	CASSQDFGLAGQETQYF	TGTGCCAGCAGCCAAGATTTCGGACTAGCGGGGCAAGAGACCCAGTACTTC
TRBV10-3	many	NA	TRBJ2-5	CAISDSGTRGTQYF	TGTGCCATCAGTGATTCGGGGACTCGAGGGACCCAGTACTTC
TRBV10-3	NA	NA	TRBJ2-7	CAISPSYEQYF	TGTGCCATCAGTCCCTCTTACGAGCAGTACTTC
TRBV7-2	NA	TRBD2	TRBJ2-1	CASSPQGSGGYNEQFF	TGTGCCAGCAGCCCCCAAGGGAGCGGGGGTTACAATGAGCAGTTCTTC
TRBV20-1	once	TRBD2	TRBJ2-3	CSSRIAGEWDTQYF	TGCAGTTCTAGAATAGCGGGAGAGTGGGATACGCAGTATTTT
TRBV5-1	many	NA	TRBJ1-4	CASSWRGGEKLFF	TGCGCCAGCAGTTGGAGGGGCGGAGAAAAACTGTTTTTT
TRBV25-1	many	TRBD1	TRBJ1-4	CASSPPRDRGEKLFF	TGTGCCAGCAGTCCCCCCCGGGACAGGGGTGAAAAACTGTTTTTT
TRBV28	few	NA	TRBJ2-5	CASSRLDRGETQYF	TGTGCCAGCAGCCGGCTCGATCGAGGAGAGACCCAGTACTTC